Given below is one T cell receptor beta chain in context. This specimen comes from a study of blood T cell repertoires in COVID-19. Background on the study: Samples came from the United States, Italy and Spain, spanning acute and convalescent COVID-19. PBMCs, B-cell-depleted T cells, or T cells were the source of the cDNA or gDNA that made up the material.

In terms of age and location, participants ranged from roughly 18 to 100 years and lived in about 25 US areas. Assignments of participants to cohorts depended upon their own reported clinical history. Clones were read by immunoSEQ multiplex PCR, and TCRdb kept only the in-frame ones, dropping some. The top ten clones hold around 15% of a sample with 220,000 or so clones, just over 85% of them seen once. The CDR3 runs 15 residues. Germline values: CDR1 SNHLY, CDR2 FYNNEI. V dropped 5 bases and J dropped 2 bases, with 13 bases sitting between them. The J gene is TRBJ1-5, the V gene TRBV2, with D perhaps matching TRBD1 (5 bases). The sequencing sample was made of PBMCs or T cells enriched from blood (not recorded which). This receptor was taken from a woman in her forties or fifties with acute COVID-19. The CDR3 coding sequence is TGTGCCAGCAGTAAGCAGGGTATGGGCAATCAGCCCCAGCATTTT. Residues: CASSKQGMGNQPQHF.